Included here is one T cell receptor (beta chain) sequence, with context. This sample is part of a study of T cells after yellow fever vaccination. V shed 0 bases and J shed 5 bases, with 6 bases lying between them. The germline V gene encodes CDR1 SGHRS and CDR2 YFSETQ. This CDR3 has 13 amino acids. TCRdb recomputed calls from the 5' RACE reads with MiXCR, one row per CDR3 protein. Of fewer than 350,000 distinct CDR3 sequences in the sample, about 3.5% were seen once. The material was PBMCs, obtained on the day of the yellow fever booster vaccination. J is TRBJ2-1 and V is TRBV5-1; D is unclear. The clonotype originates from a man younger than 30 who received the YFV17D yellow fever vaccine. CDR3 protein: CASSLALDNEQFF. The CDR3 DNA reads TGCGCCAGCAGCTTGGCACTTGACAATGAGCAGTTCTTC.